This entry features one T cell receptor (beta chain) sequence. Trimming removed 4 bases at V and 5 bases at J, with 10 bases between. There are 12 residues in the CDR3. CDR1 and CDR2 from the germline V gene are SGHRS and YFSETQ. This entry comes from a study of blood T cell repertoires in COVID-19. About the study: Acute-phase and convalescent COVID-19 samples originated in the United States, Italy and Spain. T cells, B-cell-depleted T cells, or PBMCs supplied cDNA or gDNA.

Original data processing: Using reference gene primer amplification, nucleated cell counts were estimated. The table came from immunoSEQ multiplex PCR; TCRdb's copy has only in-frame clones and leaves some out. That table gives V, J and clone size, and the DNA gave D and trimming. In the table there are about 200,000 clones, almost 90% of which are singletons. This clonotype was sampled from a man in his late teens or twenties with active or convalescent COVID-19. The sample taken for sequencing was peripheral blood. The chain carries TRBV5-1 and TRBJ2-7; the D gene is possibly TRBD1 (6 bases). The CDR3 spells CASSQRTDEQYF. CDR3 in DNA: TGCGCCAGCAGCCAAAGGACAGACGAGCAGTACTTC.